Sequencing of this T cell receptor beta chain was carried out in a study of control samples from healthy donors and cancer patients. TCRdb's table, derived via immunoSEQ multiplex PCR, lists solely in-frame clones and lacks some. The table lists tens of thousands of clones, 87% of them singletons. The V segment lost 8 bases and the J segment 8 bases; nucleotides outside the gene matches: 14. The CDR3 extends over 15 amino acids. Germline V gives CDR1 MDHEN, CDR2 SYDVKM. This TCR was recovered from a man aged 55 to 70 with head and neck cancer. The gene calls are TRBV28 and TRBJ1-1, with TRBD1 identical over 10 bases. Sequencing input: PBMCs. The CDR3, as DNA: TGTGCCAGCCCGTCCCGTCTGGACAGGGGGGCGGAAGCTTTCTTT. Its translation is CASPSRLDRGAEAFF.